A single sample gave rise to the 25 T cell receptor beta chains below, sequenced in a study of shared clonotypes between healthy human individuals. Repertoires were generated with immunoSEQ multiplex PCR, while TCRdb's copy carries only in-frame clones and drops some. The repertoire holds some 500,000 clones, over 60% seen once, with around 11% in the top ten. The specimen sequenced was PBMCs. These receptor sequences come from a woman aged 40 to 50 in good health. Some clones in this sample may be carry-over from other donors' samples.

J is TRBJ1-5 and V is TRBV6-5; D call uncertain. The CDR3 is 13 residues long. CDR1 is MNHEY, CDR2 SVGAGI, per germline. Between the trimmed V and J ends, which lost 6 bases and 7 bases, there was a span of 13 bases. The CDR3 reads CASSPRRQQPQHF. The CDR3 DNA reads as TGTGCCAGCAGCCCTAGGAGACAACAGCCCCAGCATTTT.

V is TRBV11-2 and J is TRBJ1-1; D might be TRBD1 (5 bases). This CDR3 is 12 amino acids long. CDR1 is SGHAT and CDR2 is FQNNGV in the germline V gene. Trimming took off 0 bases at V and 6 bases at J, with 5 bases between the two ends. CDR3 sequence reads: CASSLEGAEAFF. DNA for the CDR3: TGTGCCAGCAGCTTAGAAGGGGCTGAAGCTTTCTTT. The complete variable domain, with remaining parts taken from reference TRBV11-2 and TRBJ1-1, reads EAGVAQSPRYKIIEKRQSVAFWCNPISGHATLYWYQQILGQGPKLLIQFQNNGVVDDSQLPKDRFSAERLKGVDSTLKIQPAKLEDSAVYLCASSLEGAEAFFGQGTRLTVV.

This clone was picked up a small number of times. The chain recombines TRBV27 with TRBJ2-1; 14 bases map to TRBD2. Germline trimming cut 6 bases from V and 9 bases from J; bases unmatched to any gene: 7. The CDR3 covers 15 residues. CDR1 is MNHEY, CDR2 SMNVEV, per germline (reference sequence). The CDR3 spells CASRTSGRAFLEQFF. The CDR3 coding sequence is TGTGCCAGCAGGACTAGCGGGAGGGCCTTCCTTGAGCAGTTCTTC.

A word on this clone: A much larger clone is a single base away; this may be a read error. The CDR3, as DNA: TGTGCCAGCAGCCCCCAGGGGGACACCGGGGAGCTGTTTTTT. Amino acid sequence: CASSPQGDTGELFF. The chain links TRBV7-9 to TRBJ2-2; 7 bases line up with TRBD1. The CDR3 covers 14 residues. Per germline, CDR1 SEHNR and CDR2 FQNEAQ (reference sequence). Unmatched junction bases numbered 3, after V lost 5 bases and J lost 3 bases.

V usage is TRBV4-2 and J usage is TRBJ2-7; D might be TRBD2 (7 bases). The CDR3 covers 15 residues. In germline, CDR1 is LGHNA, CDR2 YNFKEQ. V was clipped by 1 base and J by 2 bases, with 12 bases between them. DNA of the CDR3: TGTGCCAGCAGCCAAGGGGGGCGGGAGCCCTACGAGCAGTACTTC. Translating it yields CASSQGGREPYEQYF.

This chain's CDR3 is CASSRTGGNTEAFF. The CDR3 region has the DNA TGTGCCAGCAGCAGGACAGGGGGGAACACTGAAGCTTTCTTT. The chain recombines TRBV5-4 with TRBJ1-1, with 10 bases lining up with TRBD1. Germline lookup yields CDR1 SGHNT and CDR2 YYREEE (reference sequence). The CDR3 runs 14 residues. Trimming cost V 4 bases and J 1 base; bases outside gene matches: 1.

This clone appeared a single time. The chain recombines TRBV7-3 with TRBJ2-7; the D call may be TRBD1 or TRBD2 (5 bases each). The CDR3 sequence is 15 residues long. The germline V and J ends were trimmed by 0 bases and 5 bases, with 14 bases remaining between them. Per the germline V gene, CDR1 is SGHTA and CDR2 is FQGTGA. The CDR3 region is CASSLTGTAGDEQYF. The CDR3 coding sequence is TGTGCCAGCAGCTTAACAGGGACCGCTGGGGACGAGCAGTACTTC. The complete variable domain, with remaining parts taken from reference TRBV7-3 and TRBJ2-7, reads GAGVSQTPSNKVTEKGKYVELRCDPISGHTALYWYRQSLGQGPEFLIYFQGTGAADDSGLPNDRFFAVRPEGSVSTLKIQRTERGDSAVYLCASSLTGTAGDEQYFGPGTRLTVT.

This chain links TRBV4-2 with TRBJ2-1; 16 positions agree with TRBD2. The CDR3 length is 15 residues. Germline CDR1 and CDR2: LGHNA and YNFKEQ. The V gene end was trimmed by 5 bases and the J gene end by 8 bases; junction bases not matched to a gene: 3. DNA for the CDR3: TGTGCCAGCAGCGGGACTAGCGGGAGGGCCTATGAGCAGTTCTTC. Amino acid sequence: CASSGTSGRAYEQFF.

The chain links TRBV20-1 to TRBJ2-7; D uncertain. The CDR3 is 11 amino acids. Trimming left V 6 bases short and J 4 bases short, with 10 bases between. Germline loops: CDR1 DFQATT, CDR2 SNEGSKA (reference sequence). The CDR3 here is CSADGLYEQYF. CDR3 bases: TGCAGTGCGGATGGGCTGTACGAGCAGTACTTC.

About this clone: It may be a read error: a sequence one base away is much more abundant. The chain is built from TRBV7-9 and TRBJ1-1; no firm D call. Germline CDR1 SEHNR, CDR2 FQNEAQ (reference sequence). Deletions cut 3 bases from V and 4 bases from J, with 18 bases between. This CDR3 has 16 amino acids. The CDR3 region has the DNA TGTGCCAGCAGCTTGGCCGTCCGTCTTATGAGCACTGAAGCTTTCTTT. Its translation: CASSLAVRLMSTEAFF.

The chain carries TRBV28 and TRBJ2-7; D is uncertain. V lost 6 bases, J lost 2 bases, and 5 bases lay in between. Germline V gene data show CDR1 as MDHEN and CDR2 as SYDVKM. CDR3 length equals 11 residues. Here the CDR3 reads CASSQPYEQYF. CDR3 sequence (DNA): TGTGCCAGCAGCCAGCCCTACGAGCAGTACTTC.

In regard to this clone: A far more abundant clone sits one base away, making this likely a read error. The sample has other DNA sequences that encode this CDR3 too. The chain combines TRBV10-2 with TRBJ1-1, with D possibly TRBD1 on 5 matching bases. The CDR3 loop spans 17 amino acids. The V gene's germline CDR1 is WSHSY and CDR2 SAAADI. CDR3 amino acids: CASSESVWGTLNTEAFF. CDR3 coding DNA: TGCGCCAGCAGTGAGTCCGTTTGGGGCACTTTGAACACTGAGGCTTTCTTT.

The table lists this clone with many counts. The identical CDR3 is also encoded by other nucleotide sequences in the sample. DNA of the CDR3: TGCAGCGTGAGGAGGGACGGCACCTACAATGAGCAGTTCTTC. It codes for CSVRRDGTYNEQFF. V is TRBV29-1 and J is TRBJ2-1; D perhaps matches TRBD2 (6 bases). This CDR3 spans 14 amino acids. V was clipped by 6 bases and J by 2 bases, with 14 bases between them. CDR1 SQVTM and CDR2 ANQGSEA come from the germline V gene.

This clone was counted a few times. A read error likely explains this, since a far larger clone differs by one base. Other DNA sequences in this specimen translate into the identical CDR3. CDR3 residues: CSALYNEQFF. The CDR3 coding sequence is TGCAGTGCTCTCTACAATGAGCAGTTCTTC. This chain links TRBV20-1 with TRBJ2-1; D unresolved. Germline V gene lookup returns CDR1 DFQATT and CDR2 SNEGSKA (reference sequence). The CDR3 is 10 residues long. Trimming removed 5 bases at V and 3 bases at J, with 2 bases between.

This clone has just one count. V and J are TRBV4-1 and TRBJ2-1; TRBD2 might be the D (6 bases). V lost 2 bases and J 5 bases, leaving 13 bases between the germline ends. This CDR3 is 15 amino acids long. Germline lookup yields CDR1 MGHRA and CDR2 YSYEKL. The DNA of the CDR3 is TGCGCCAGCAGCCAACTCCGACTAGTTCACAATGAGCAGTTCTTC. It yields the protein CASSQLRLVHNEQFF.

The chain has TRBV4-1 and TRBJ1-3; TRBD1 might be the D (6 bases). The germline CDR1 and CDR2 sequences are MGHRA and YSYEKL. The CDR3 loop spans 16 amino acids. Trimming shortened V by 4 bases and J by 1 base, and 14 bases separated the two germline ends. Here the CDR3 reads CASSPGFRGSGNTIYF. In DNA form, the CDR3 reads TGCGCCAGCAGCCCAGGCTTCAGGGGATCTGGAAACACCATATATTTT.

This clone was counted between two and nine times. In nucleotides, the CDR3 is TGTGCCAGCAGCCGGGGAAGCAGTTACGAGCAGTACTTC. Protein: CASSRGSSYEQYF. The chain combines TRBV2 with TRBJ2-7; D is perhaps TRBD2 (5 bases). The germline V and J ends were trimmed by 6 bases and 4 bases, with 13 bases remaining between them. The germline CDR1 and CDR2 sequences are SNHLY and FYNNEI. CDR3 length: 13 residues.

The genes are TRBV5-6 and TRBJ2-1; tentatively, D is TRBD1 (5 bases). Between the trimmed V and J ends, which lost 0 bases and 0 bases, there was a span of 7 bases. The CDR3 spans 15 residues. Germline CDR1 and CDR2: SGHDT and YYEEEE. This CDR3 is CASSLGDSSYNEQFF. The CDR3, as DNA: TGTGCCAGCAGCTTGGGAGACAGCTCCTACAATGAGCAGTTCTTC.

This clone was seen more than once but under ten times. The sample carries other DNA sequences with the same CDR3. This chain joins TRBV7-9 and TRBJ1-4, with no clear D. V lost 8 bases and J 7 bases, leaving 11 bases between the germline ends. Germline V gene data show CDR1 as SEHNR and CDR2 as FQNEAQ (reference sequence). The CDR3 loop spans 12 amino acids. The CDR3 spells CASSLEGEKLFF. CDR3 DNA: TGTGCCAGCTCGCTGGAGGGTGAAAAACTGTTTTTT.

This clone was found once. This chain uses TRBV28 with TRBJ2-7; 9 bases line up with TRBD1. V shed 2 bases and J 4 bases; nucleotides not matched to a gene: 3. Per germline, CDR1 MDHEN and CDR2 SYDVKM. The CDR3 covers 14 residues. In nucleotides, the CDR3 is TGTGCCAGCAGTTTAACCGGGACAGGGTACGAGCAGTACTTC. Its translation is CASSLTGTGYEQYF.

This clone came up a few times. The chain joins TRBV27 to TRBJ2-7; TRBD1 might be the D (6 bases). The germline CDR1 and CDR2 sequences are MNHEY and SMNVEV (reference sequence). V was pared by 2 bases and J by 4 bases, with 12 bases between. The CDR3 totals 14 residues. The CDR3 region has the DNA TGTGCCAGCAGTTTAAATGGACAGCCTTACGAGCAGTACTTC. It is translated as CASSLNGQPYEQYF.

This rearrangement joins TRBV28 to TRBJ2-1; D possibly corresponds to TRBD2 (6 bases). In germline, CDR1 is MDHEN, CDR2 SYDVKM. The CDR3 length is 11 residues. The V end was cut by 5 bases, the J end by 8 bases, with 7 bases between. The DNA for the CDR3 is TGTGCCAGCAGTGGAGGGCATGAGCAGTTCTTC. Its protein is CASSGGHEQFF.

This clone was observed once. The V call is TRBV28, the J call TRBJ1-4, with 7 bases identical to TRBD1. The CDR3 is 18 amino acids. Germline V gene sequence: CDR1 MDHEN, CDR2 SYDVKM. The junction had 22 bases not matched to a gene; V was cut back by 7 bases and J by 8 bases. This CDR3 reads CASTVPDRREVPDEKLFF. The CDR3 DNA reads TGTGCCAGCACGGTACCGGACAGGAGAGAGGTCCCAGACGAAAAACTGTTTTTT.

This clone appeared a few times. CDR3 protein: CASSIGANTEAFF. CDR3 in DNA: TGTGCCAGCAGTATCGGGGCGAACACTGAAGCTTTCTTT. V usage is TRBV6-5 and J usage is TRBJ1-1; TRBD1 is a possible D gene (5 bases). The germline V gene has CDR1 MNHEY and CDR2 SVGAGI. Trimming removed 5 bases at V and 1 base at J, with 8 bases between. The CDR3 runs to 13 residues.

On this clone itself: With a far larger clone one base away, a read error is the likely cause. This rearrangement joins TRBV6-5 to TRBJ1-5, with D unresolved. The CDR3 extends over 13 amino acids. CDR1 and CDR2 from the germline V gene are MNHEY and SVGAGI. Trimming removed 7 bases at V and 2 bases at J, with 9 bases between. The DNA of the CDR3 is TGTGCCAGCAAAAGGAATGGCAATCAGCCCCAGCATTTT. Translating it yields CASKRNGNQPQHF.